Below are 17 T cell receptor beta chains sequenced from a single sample in a study of breast tumors, draining lymph nodes, adjacent tissues. TCRdb independently ran MiXCR on the multiplex PCR reads; one entry per CDR3 protein. The data show about 130,000 distinct CDR3 sequences, 21% seen once. The lymph nodes were axillary draining lymph nodes from breast cancer patients. Source material: axillary lymph node tissue. The receptor source for this set is a female donor with breast cancer. Some clones in this sample may be carry-over from other donors' samples.

A word on this clonotype: A much bigger clone sits one base away, suggesting this may be a read error. The rearrangement joins TRBV6-1 to TRBJ2-2; D possibly uses TRBD1 or TRBD2 (7 bases each). The CDR3 consists of 17 residues. In germline, CDR1 is MNHNS, CDR2 SASEGT. Deletions cut 5 bases from V and 4 bases from J, with 20 bases between. As DNA, the CDR3 is TGTGCCAGCAGTTCCAACCCGGCAGGGGGGGTCACCGGGGAGCTGTTTTTT. This codes for CASSSNPAGGVTGELFF.

About this clonotype: This sequence may be a read error, since a much larger clone differs from it by one base. This chain joins TRBV5-6 and TRBJ2-5; D unclear. The CDR3 sequence is 14 residues long. CDR1 SGHDT and CDR2 YYEEEE come from the germline V gene. V was shortened by 0 bases and J by 4 bases, with 10 bases between the two germline ends. The CDR3 coding sequence is TGTGCCAGCAGCTTGGGGGGTAGCTCAGAGACCCAGTACTTC. Translation gives CASSLGGSSETQYF. Looking up the rest from reference TRBV5-6 and TRBJ2-5 gives the full variable domain: DAGVTQSPTHLIKTRGQQVTLRCSPKSGHDTVSWYQQALGQGPQFIFQYYEEEERQRGNFPDRFSGHQFPNYSSELNVNALLLGDSALYLCASSLGGSSETQYFGPGTRLLVL.

This clonotype appeared many times. The chain couples TRBV7-8 to TRBJ2-5; unclear D gene. V was cut by 0 bases and J by 1 base, with 9 bases left in between. The CDR3 covers 15 residues. Germline CDR1 is SGHVS and CDR2 is FQNEAQ. The CDR3 here is CASSLARSTQETQYF. DNA of the CDR3: TGTGCCAGCAGCTTAGCGCGCTCGACCCAAGAGACCCAGTACTTC. Variable domain in full (rest from reference TRBV7-8 and TRBJ2-5): GAGVSQSPRYKVAKRGQDVALRCDPISGHVSLFWYQQALGQGPEFLTYFQNEAQLDKSGLPSDRFFAERPEGSVSTLKIQRTQQEDSAVYLCASSLARSTQETQYFGPGTRLLVL.

This clonotype was seen more than once but under ten times. The rearrangement uses TRBV3-1 and TRBJ2-2, with 10 bases lining up with TRBD2. Germline lookup yields CDR1 LGHDT and CDR2 YNNKEL (reference sequence). V lost 6 bases and J lost 1; bases outside the gene matches: 11. This CDR3 comprises 18 residues. The CDR3 region is CASSQRSLAGVNTGELFF. The CDR3 nucleotides are TGTGCCAGCAGTCAACGCTCCCTAGCGGGAGTGAACACCGGGGAGCTGTTTTTT.

This clonotype was detected many times. The J gene is TRBJ1-2, the V gene TRBV10-3; possibly TRBD1 for D (6 bases). CDR1 is ENHRY, CDR2 SYGVKD, per germline. The CDR3 is 10 residues long. The ends were cut back, 10 bases at V and 5 bases at J, with 8 bases in the middle. The CDR3 protein is CANDRYGYTF. The CDR3 DNA sequence: TGTGCCAACGACAGGTATGGCTACACCTTC.

This clonotype was seen many times. This chain uses TRBV9 with TRBJ1-4; a possible D gene is TRBD1 (5 bases). V lost 2 bases and J lost 8, with 13 bases in between. The CDR3 contains 14 residues. The V gene's germline CDR1 is SGDLS and CDR2 YYNGEE. The CDR3 nucleotides are TGTGCCAGCAGCGTGTCAGGGCTAGGAGAAAAACTGTTTTTT. This gives the protein CASSVSGLGEKLFF.

As for this clonotype: This sequence may be a read error, since a much larger clone differs from it by one base. This chain joins TRBV7-9 and TRBJ2-7; D call uncertain. CDR1 is SEHNR, CDR2 FQNEAQ, per germline (reference sequence). The CDR3 contains 14 residues. The CDR3 is CASGLSGWTYEQYF. The CDR3 nucleotides read TGTGCCAGCGGCTTATCGGGCTGGACCTACGAGCAGTACTTC.

This CDR3 is CASSLEAGLYGYTF. CDR3 nucleotides: TGTGCCAGCAGCTTAGAGGCAGGCCTCTATGGCTACACCTTC. The chain links TRBV7-9 to TRBJ1-2; the D is unclear. V was shortened by 1 base and J by 4 bases, with 10 bases between the two germline ends. The CDR3 covers 14 residues. The germline gives CDR1 SEHNR, CDR2 FQNEAQ (reference sequence).

This clonotype was observed at least ten times. The J gene is TRBJ1-2, the V gene TRBV10-3, with no clear D. Trimming left V 10 bases short and J 5 bases short, with 17 bases between. The CDR3 loop spans 13 amino acids. Germline CDR1 is ENHRY and CDR2 is SYGVKD. The DNA for the CDR3 is TGTGCCACCTCCCCAGAGAATTCGTATGGCTACACCTTC. Amino acid sequence: CATSPENSYGYTF.

Notes on this clonotype: This may come from a read error, since a much larger clone is one base off. The rearrangement uses TRBV6-5 and TRBJ2-2, with 12 bases identical to TRBD2. The germline V gene has CDR1 MNHEY and CDR2 SVGAGI. V shed 7 bases, J shed 6 bases, and the junction held 6 bases outside the gene matches. This CDR3 has 15 residues. The CDR3 protein is CASKATSGSPGELFF. In DNA, the CDR3 is TGTGCCAGCAAGGCGACTAGCGGGAGTCCCGGGGAGCTGTTTTTT.

This clonotype was observed many times. The chain couples TRBV5-1 to TRBJ1-6; a weak D match, TRBD1 (6 bases). Trimming took off 3 bases at V and 6 bases at J, with 13 bases between the two ends. CDR1 is SGHRS, CDR2 YFSETQ, per germline. CDR3 length: 15 residues. The CDR3: CASSSDRPVNSPLHF. The CDR3, as DNA: TGCGCCAGCAGCTCCGACAGGCCAGTTAATTCACCCCTCCACTTT.

In nucleotides, the CDR3 is TGTGCCAGCAGTTTATGGGATAGAGGGAGTTATAGCAATCAGCCCCAGCATTTT. The encoded protein is CASSLWDRGSYSNQPQHF. This chain joins TRBV28 and TRBJ1-5; the D is unclear. The germline V gene has CDR1 MDHEN and CDR2 SYDVKM. Trimming pared 0 bases from V and 0 bases from J, leaving 15 bases between. The CDR3 sequence is 18 residues long.

This clonotype was observed many times. V gene TRBV20-1 combines with J gene TRBJ2-1; maybe TRBD2 (8 bases). The CDR3 loop spans 14 amino acids. V lost 6 bases to trimming and J lost 8 bases, with 20 bases between them. CDR1 and CDR2 (germline): DFQATT, SNEGSKA (reference sequence). The CDR3: CSAPGTAGEDEQFF. For the CDR3, the DNA is TGCAGTGCCCCCGGGACAGCGGGAGAGGATGAGCAGTTCTTC.

Turning to this clonotype: A much larger clonotype is one base distant, so this may be a read error. The conserved final phenylalanine or tryptophan is absent from the CDR3, which likely points to a read error. CDR3 nucleotides: TGCAGTGCTAAGCACAAACTTATTGATCCACCCCTCCACCTT. This translates into CSAKHKLIDPPLHL. This chain uses TRBV20-1 with TRBJ1-6; no reliable D call. Per the germline V gene, CDR1 is DFQATT and CDR2 is SNEGSKA (reference sequence). V lost 4 bases to trimming and J lost 11 bases, with 18 bases between them. The CDR3 has 14 amino acids.

Comment on this clonotype: A much more abundant neighbour one base away suggests this may be a read error. This chain uses TRBV24-1 with TRBJ2-2; 8 nucleotides line up with TRBD1. J lost 6 bases, V lost 7 bases, and 9 bases had no gene match. CDR1 KGHDR and CDR2 SFDVKD come from the germline V gene. CDR3 length equals 15 residues. The chain's CDR3 is CATRGTGQGAGELFF. The DNA of the CDR3 is TGTGCCACCAGGGGCACCGGACAGGGCGCCGGGGAGCTGTTTTTT.

The table lists this clonotype with many counts. V and J are TRBV20-1 and TRBJ1-6; 7 bases align to TRBD1. Germline CDR1 is DFQATT and CDR2 is SNEGSKA (reference sequence). The V segment lost 2 bases and the J segment 7 bases; nucleotides outside the gene matches: 5. This CDR3 spans 14 amino acids. The CDR3 protein is CSARIGTENSPLHF. DNA of the CDR3: TGCAGTGCTAGAATTGGGACAGAAAATTCACCCCTCCACTTT.

This clonotype was detected ten times or more. V and J are TRBV28 and TRBJ2-7; TRBD1 matches 7 bases. CDR3 length: 15 amino acids. V shed 6 bases, J shed 0 bases, and the junction held 8 bases outside the gene matches. The germline V gene has CDR1 MDHEN and CDR2 SYDVKM. This CDR3 is CASRRQGKSSYEQYF. CDR3 nucleotide sequence: TGTGCCAGCAGGCGACAGGGAAAGTCCTCCTACGAGCAGTACTTC.